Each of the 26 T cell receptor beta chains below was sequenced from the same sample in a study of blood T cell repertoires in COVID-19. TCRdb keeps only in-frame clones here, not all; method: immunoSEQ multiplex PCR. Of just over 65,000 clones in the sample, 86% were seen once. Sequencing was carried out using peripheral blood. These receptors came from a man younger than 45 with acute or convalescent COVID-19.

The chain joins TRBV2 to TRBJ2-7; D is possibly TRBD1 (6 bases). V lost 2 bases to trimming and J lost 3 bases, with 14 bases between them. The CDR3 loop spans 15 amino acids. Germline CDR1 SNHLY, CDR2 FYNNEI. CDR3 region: CASSERATGIYEQYF. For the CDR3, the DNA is TGTGCCAGCAGTGAAAGGGCAACAGGGATCTACGAGCAGTACTTC.

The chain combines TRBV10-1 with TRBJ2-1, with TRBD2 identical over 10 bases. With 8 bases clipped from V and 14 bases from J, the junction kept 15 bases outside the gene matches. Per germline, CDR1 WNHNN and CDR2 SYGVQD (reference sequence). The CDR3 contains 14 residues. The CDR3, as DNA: TGCGCCAGCTCCCGGGAAGCGGGAGGGCCCATGGAGTTCTTC. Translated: CASSREAGGPMEFF.

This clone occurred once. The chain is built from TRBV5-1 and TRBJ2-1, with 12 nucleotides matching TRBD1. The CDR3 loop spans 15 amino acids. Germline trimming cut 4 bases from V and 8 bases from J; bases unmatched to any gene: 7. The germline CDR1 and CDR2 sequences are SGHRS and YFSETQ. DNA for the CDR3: TGCGCCAGCAGCCGGGACAGGGGGCGCTGGGATGAGCAGTTCTTC. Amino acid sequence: CASSRDRGRWDEQFF.

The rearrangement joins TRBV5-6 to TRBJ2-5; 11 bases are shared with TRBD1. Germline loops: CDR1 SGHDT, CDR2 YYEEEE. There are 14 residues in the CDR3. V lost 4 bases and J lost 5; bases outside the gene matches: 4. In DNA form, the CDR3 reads TGTGCCAGCAGCGGGACAGGGGGGTCGGAGACCCAGTACTTC. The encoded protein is CASSGTGGSETQYF.

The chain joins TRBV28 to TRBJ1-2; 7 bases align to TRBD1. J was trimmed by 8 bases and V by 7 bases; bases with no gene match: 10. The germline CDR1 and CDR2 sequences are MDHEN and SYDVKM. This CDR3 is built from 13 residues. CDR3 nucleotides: TGTGCCAGCACGAAGGGGGCAGGGCGCGGCTACACCTTC. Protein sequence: CASTKGAGRGYTF.

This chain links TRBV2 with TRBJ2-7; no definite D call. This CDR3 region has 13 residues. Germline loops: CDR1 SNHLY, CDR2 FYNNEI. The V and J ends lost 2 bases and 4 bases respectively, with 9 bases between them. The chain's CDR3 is CASSELGRYEQYF. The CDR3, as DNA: TGTGCCAGCAGTGAACTAGGCCGATACGAGCAGTACTTC.

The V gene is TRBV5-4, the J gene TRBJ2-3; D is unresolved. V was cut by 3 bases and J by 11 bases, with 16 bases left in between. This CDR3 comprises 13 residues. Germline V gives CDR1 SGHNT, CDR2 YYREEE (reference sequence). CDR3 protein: CASSSETTDEQYF. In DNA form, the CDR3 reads TGTGCCAGCAGCTCGGAAACCACAGATGAGCAGTATTTT.

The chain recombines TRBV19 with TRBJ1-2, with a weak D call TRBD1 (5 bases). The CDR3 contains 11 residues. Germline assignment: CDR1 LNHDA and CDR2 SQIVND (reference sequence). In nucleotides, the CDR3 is TGTCCTTTAGTAGGGGTTGGAGGCTACACCTTC. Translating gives CPLVGVGGYTF.

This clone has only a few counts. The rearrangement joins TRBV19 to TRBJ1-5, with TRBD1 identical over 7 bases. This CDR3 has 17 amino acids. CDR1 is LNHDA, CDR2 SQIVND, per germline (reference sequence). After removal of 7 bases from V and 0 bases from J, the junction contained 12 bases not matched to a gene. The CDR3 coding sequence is TGTGCCAGTACCTCAAAAAGGGGGCGAAATAGCAATCAGCCCCAGCATTTT. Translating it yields CASTSKRGRNSNQPQHF.

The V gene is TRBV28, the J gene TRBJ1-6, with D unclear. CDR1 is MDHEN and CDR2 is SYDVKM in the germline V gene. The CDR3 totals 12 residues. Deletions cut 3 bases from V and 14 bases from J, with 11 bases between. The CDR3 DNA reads TGTGCCAGCAGTTTGCAGTTTTTGGCCCTCCACTTT. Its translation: CASSLQFLALHF.

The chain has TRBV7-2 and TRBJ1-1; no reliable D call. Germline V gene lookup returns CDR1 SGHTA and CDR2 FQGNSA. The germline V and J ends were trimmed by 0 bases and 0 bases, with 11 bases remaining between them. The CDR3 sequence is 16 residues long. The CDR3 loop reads CASSLAGGRVNTEAFF. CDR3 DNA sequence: TGTGCCAGCAGCTTAGCGGGAGGACGGGTGAACACTGAAGCTTTCTTT.

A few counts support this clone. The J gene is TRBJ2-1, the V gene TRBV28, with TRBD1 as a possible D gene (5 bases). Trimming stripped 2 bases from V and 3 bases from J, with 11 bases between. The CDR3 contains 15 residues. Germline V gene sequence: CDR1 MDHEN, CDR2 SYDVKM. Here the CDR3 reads CASSLRSQGYNEQFF. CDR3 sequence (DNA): TGTGCCAGCAGTTTAAGATCTCAGGGCTACAATGAGCAGTTCTTC.

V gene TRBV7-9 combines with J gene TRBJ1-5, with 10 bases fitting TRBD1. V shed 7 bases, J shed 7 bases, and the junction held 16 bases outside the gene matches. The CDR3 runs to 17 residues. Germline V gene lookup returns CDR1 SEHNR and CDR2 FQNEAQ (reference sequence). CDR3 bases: TGTGCCAGCAACGAAGGGTTCCCGGACAGGGGGGAACAGCCCCAGCATTTT. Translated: CASNEGFPDRGEQPQHF.

In nucleotides, the CDR3 is TGTGCCAGCATGAGACAGGGGTTGTCCGGGGAGCTGTTTTTT. Its translation is CASMRQGLSGELFF. The chain uses TRBV6-5 and TRBJ2-2; TRBD1 matches at 8 bases. Unmatched junction bases numbered 7, after V lost 7 bases and J lost 6 bases. Germline loops: CDR1 MNHEY, CDR2 SVGAGI. The CDR3 is made up of 14 amino acids.

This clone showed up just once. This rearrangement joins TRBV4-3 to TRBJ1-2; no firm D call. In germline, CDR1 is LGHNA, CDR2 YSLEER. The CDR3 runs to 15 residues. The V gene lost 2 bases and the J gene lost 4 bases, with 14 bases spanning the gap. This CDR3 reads CASSQSRGSGYGYTF. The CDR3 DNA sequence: TGCGCCAGCAGCCAAAGCCGGGGTTCGGGCTATGGCTACACCTTC.

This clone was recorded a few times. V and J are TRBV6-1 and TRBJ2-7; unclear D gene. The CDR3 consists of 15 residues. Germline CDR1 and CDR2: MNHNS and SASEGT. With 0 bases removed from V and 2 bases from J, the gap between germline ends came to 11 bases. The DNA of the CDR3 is TGTGCCAGCAGTGAAGCGCTTGAAAGCCCCTACGAGCAGTACTTC. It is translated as CASSEALESPYEQYF.

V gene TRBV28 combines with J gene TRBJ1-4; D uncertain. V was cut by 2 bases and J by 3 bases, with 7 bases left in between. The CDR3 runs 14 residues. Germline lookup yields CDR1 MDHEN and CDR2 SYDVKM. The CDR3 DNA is TGTGCCAGCAGTTTACCGGGATCTAATGAAAAACTGTTTTTT. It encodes CASSLPGSNEKLFF.

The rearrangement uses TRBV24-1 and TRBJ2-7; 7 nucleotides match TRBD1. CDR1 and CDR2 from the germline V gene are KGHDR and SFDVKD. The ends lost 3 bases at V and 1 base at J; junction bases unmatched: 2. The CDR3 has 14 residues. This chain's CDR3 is CATSDGGQSYEQYF. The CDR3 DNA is TGTGCCACCAGTGATGGGGGACAGTCCTACGAGCAGTACTTC.

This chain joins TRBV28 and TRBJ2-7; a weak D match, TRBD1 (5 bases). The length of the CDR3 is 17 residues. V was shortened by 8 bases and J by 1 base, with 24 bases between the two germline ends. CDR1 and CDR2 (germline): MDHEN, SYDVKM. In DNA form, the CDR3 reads TGTGCCAGCCCCCCGGGTGATGGGGCTACCTATTCCTACGAGCAGTACTTC. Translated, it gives CASPPGDGATYSYEQYF.

CDR3 loop: CASSLGRDRVFPEQYF. Here the CDR3 DNA reads TGTGCCAGCAGTTTAGGCCGGGACAGGGTATTTCCCGAGCAGTACTTC. The chain carries TRBV27 and TRBJ2-7; TRBD1 aligns across 9 bases. The J segment lost 6 bases and the V segment lost 2 bases, leaving 11 bases of the junction unmatched. Germline lookup yields CDR1 MNHEY and CDR2 SMNVEV (reference sequence). The CDR3 is 16 amino acids.

The CDR3: CASSQEQRVSLNEQFF. CDR3 DNA: TGTGCCAGCAGCCAAGAGCAGCGGGTAAGCCTTAATGAGCAGTTCTTC. This rearrangement joins TRBV3-1 (or the pseudogene TRBV3-2) to TRBJ2-1; TRBD2 might be the D (6 bases). The CDR3 extends over 16 amino acids. Germline loops: CDR1 LGHDT, CDR2 YNNKEL (reference sequence). Between the trimmed V and J ends, which lost 0 bases and 7 bases, there was a span of 16 bases.

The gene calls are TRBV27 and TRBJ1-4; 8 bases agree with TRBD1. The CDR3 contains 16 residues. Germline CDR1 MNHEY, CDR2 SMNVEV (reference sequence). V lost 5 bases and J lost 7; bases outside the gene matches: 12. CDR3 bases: TGTGCCAGCAGTCCAACGACCGGGACAGGTGGTGAAAAACTGTTTTTT. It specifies CASSPTTGTGGEKLFF.

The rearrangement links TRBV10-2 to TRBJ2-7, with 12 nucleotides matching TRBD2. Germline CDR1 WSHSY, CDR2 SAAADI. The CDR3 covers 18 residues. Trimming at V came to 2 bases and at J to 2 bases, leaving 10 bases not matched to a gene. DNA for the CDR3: TGCGCCAGCAGTGAGAGGGGAGCAGGACTAGCGGGACCCTACGAGCAGTACTTC. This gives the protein CASSERGAGLAGPYEQYF.

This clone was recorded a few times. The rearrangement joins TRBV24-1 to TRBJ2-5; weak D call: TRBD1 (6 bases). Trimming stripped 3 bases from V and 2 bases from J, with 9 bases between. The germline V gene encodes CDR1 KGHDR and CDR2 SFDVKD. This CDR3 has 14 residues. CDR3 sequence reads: CATSDMDSQETQYF. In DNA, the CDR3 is TGTGCCACCAGTGATATGGACAGTCAAGAGACCCAGTACTTC.

The CDR3 DNA follows: TGTGCCAGCAGCTTAGGAGACGAGCAGTACTTC. Its protein product is CASSLGDEQYF. The chain is built from TRBV11-2 and TRBJ2-7; D not certain. CDR1 is SGHAT, CDR2 FQNNGV, per germline. The CDR3 totals 11 residues. Trimming left V 1 base short and J 5 bases short, with 3 bases between.

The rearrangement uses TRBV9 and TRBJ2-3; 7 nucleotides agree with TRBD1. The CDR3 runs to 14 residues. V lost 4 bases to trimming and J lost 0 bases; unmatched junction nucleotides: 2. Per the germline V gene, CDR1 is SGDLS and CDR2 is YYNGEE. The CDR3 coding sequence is TGTGCCAGCAGCACGACAGGGAGCACAGATACGCAGTATTTT. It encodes CASSTTGSTDTQYF. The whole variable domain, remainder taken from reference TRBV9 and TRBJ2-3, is DSGVTQTPKHLITATGQRVTLRCSPRSGDLSVYWYQQSLDQGLQFLIQYYNGEERAKGNILERFSAQQFPDLHSELNLSSLELGDSALYFCASSTTGSTDTQYFGPGTRLTVL.